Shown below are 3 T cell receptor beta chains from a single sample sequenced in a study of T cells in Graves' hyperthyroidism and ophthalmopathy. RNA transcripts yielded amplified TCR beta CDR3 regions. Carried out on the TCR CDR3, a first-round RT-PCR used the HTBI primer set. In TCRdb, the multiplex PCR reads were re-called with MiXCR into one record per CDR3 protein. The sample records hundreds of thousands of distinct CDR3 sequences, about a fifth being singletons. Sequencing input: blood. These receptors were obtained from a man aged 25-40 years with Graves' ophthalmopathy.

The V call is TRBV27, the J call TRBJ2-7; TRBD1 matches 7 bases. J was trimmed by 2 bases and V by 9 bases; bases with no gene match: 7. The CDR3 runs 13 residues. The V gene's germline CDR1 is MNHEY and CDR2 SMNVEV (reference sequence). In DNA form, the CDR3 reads TGTGCCAGTTACGGACAGGACACCTACGAGCAGTACTTC. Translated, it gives CASYGQDTYEQYF.

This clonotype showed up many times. The CDR3 DNA reads as TGTGCCAGCAGCTTCGTCCCGGGACAGGGGGCGCGAACTGAAGCTTTCTTT. Translated, it gives CASSFVPGQGARTEAFF. The V call is TRBV6-2 or TRBV6-3, the J call TRBJ1-1; 12 bases align to TRBD1. The CDR3 contains 17 residues. Losses at the gene ends were 6 bases for V and 5 bases for J; bases not matched to a gene: 13. Germline V CDR1 and CDR2: MNHEY, SVGEGT.

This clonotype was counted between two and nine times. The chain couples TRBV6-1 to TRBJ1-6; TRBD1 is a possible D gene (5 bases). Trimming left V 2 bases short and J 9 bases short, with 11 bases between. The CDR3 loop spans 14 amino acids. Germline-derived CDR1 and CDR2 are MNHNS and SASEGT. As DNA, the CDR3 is TGTGCCAGCAGTGAATGGGGGGTTAGTTCACCCCTCCACTTT. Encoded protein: CASSEWGVSSPLHF.